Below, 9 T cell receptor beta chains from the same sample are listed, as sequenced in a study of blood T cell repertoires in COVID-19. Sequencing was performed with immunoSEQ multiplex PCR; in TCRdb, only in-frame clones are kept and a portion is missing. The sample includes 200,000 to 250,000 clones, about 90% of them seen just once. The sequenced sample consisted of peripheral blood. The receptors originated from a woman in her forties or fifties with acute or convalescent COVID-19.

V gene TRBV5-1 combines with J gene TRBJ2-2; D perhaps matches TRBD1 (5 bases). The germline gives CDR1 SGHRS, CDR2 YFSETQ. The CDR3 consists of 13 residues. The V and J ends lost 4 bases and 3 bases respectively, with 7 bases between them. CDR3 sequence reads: CASSQQDTGELFF. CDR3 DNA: TGCGCCAGCAGCCAACAGGACACCGGGGAGCTGTTTTTT.

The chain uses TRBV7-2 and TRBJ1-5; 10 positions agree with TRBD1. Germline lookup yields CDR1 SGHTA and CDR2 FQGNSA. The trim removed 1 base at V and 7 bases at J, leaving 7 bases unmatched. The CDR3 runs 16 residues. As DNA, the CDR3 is TGTGCCAGCAGCTTAGTTGGGACAGGGGCGGGGCAGCCCCAGCATTTT. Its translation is CASSLVGTGAGQPQHF.

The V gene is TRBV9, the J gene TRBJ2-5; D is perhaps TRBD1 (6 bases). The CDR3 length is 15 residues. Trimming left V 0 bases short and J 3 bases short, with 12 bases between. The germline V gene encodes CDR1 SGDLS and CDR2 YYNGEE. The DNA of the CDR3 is TGTGCCAGCAGCGTAGATAGGGGGACCGAAGAGACCCAGTACTTC. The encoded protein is CASSVDRGTEETQYF. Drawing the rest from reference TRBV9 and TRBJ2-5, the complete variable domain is DSGVTQTPKHLITATGQRVTLRCSPRSGDLSVYWYQQSLDQGLQFLIQYYNGEERAKGNILERFSAQQFPDLHSELNLSSLELGDSALYFCASSVDRGTEETQYFGPGTRLLVL.

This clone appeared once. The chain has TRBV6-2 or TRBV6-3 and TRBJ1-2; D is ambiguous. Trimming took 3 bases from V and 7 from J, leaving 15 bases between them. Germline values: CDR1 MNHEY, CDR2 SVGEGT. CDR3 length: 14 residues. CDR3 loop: CASSYQRSIRGYTF. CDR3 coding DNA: TGTGCCAGCAGTTATCAGAGGTCGATACGTGGCTACACCTTC.

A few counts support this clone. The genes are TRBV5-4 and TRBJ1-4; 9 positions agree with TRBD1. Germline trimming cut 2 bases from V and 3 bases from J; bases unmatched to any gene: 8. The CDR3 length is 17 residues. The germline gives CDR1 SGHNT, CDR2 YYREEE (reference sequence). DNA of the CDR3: TGTGCCAGCAGCTTTAACAGGGGGCGCCCGGCTAATGAAAAACTGTTTTTT. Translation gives CASSFNRGRPANEKLFF.

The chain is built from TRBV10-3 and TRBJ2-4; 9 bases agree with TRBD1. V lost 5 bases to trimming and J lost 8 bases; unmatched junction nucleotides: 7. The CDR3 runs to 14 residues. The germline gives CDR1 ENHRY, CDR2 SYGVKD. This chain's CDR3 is CAISQGQGSDIQYF. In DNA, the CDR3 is TGTGCCATCAGTCAGGGACAGGGTTCGGACATTCAGTACTTC.

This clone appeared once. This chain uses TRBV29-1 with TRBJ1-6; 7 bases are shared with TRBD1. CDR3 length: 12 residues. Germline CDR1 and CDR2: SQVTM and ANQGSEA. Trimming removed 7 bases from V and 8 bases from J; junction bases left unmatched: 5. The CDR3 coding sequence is TGCAGCGCTAGACAGGGAGATTCACCCCTCCACTTT. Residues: CSARQGDSPLHF.

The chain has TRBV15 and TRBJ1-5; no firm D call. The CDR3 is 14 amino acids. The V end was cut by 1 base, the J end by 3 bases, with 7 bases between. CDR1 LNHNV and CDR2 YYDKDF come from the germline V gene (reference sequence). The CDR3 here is CATSRGALNQPQHF. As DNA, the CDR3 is TGTGCCACCAGCAGAGGGGCCCTCAATCAGCCCCAGCATTTT.

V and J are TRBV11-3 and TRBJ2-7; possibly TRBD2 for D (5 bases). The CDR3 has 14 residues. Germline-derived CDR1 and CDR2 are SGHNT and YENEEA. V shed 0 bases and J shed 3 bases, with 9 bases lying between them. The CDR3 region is CASSLEGGIYEQYF. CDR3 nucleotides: TGTGCCAGCAGCTTAGAAGGAGGAATCTACGAGCAGTACTTC.